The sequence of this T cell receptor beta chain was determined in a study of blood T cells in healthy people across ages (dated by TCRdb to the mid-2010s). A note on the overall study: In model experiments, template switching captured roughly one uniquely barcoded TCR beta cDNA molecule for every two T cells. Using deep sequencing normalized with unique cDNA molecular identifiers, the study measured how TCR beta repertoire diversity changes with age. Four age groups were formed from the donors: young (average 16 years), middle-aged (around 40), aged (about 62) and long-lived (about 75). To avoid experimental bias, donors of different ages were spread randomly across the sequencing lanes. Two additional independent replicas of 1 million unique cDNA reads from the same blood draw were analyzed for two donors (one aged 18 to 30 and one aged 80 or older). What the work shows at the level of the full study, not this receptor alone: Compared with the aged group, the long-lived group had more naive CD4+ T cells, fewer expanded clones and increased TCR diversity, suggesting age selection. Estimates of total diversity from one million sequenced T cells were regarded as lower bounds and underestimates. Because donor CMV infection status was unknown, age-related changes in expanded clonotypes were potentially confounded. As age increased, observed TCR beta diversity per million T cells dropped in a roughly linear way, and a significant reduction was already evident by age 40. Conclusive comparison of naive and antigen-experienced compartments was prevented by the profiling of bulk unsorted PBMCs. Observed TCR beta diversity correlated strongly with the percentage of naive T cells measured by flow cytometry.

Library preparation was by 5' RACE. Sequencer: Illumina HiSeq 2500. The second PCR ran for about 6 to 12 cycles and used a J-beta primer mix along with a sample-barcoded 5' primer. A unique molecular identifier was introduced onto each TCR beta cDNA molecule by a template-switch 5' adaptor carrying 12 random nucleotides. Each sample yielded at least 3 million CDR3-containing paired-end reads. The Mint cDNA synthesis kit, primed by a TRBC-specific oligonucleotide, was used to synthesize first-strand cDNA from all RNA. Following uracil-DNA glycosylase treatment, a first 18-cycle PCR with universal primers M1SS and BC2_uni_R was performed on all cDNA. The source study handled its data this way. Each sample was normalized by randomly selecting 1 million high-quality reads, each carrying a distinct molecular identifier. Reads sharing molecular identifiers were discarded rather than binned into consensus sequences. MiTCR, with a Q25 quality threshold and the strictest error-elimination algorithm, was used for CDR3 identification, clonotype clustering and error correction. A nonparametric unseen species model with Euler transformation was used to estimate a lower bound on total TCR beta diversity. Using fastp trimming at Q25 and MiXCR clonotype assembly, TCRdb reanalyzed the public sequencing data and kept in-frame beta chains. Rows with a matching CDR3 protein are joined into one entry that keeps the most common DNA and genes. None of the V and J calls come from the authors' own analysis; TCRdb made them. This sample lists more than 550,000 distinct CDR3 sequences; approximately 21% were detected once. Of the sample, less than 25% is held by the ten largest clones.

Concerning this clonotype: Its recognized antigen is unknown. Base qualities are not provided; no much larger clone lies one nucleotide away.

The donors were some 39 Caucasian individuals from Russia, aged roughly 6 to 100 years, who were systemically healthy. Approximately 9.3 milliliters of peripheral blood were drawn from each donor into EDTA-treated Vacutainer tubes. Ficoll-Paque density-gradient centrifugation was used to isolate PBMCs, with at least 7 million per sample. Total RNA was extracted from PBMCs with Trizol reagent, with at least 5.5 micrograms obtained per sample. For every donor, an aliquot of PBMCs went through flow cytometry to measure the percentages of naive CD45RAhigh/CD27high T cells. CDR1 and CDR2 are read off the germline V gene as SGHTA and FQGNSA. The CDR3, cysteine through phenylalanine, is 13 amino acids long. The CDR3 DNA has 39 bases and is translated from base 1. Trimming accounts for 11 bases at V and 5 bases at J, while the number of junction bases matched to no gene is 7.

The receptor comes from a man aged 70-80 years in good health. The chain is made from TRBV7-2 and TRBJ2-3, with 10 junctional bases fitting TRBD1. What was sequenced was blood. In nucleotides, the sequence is TGTGCCGAAAGGCGGGACAGGGGAGATACGCAGTATTTT. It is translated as CAERRDRGDTQYF.